The rows below give T cell receptor beta chains drawn from one sample of a study of CD8+ T cells in alopecia areata. Sequencing was performed with immunoSEQ multiplex PCR; in TCRdb, only in-frame clones are kept and a portion is missing. This sample yields a few hundred thousand clones, of which roughly 50% are seen a single time; about 5.3% belongs to the top ten. The sequencing sample was made of CD8+ T cells sorted from blood. These receptors came from a human donor in good health. The conserved cysteine and the conserved F or W are not part of the CDR3 here. Expanded clones are given a class, and other clones once, few, many or no size at all.

CDR3aa | len | abundance | v_gene
ASSYGGGKGGETQY | 14 | few | TRBV13
ASSAPSKSTQY | 11 | - | TRBV6-5
ASSTPSGVTGELF | 13 | few | TRBV6-5
ASSPRDSNEQF | 11 | - | TRBV4-1
ASSLTDTQY | 9 | few | TRBV5-4
ASSLRSGANVLT | 12 | - | TRBV14
SVLFGRRDRDTQY | 13 | - | TRBV29-1
ASSQVAGPSNYGYT | 14 | - | TRBV14
ASSLAATYEQY | 11 | - | TRBV5-6
ASSQGRTGGRNTEAF | 15 | - | TRBV4-1
ASSQELHYEQY | 11 | - | TRBV4-2
AVVLLADEKLF | 11 | once | TRBV9
SVAGTDYEQY | 10 | - | TRBV29-1
ASSSGPGGYEQY | 12 | - | TRBV10-2
ASSQFRGGSGYT | 12 | few | TRBV4-1
ASSIVMATSSYEQY | 14 | - | TRBV27
ASSLGGGQGQPQH | 13 | - | TRBV5-6
ASSPEAAFQAGELF | 14 | few | TRBV7-9
ASSSGPVTSGREQETQY | 17 | - | TRBV4-1
ASSYWDRGTGDTQY | 14 | few | TRBV27
ACNQGRKTQY | 10 | - | TRBV25-1
ASSDGGELF | 9 | - | TRBV25-1
SVEDQDRAYGYT | 12 | - | TRBV29-1
ASSSSGARAF | 10 | few | TRBV7-6
ATSREEGGFEAF | 12 | few | TRBV15
ASSLSWRGAAETQY | 14 | - | TRBV27
ASRETLTSGGANFDEQF | 17 | few | TRBV2
SVGGGSSYGYT | 11 | - | TRBV29-1
ATSPRTDYYGYT | 12 | - | TRBV15